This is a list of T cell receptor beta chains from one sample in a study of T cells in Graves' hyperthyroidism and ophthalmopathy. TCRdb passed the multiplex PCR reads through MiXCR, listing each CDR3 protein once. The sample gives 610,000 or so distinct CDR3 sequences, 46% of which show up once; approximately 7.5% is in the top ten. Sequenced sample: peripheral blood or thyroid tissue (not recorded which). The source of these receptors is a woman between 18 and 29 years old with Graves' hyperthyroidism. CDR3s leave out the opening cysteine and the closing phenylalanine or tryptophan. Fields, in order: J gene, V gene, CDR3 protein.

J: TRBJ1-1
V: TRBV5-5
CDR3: ACNPGRRNTEAF

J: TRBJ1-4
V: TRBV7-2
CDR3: ASSFRGSLTNEKLF

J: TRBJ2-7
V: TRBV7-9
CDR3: ASSAGARKYEQY

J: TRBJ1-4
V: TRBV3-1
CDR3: ASSQVRDRNEKLF

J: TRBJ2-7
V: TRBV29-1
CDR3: SPGTSGSFNEQY

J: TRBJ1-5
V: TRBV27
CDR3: ASSFTGGDGTQH

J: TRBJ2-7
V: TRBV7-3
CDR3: ASAVGSRSYEQY

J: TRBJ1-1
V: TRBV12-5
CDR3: ASGLFPYSNTEAF

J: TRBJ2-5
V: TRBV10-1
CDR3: ATLRLADDWETQY

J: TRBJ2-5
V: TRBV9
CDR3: ASSVGSELETQY

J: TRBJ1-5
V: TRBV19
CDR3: ASYSTGGKAIQPQH

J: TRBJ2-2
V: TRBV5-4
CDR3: ASSTPGQGASKDTGELF

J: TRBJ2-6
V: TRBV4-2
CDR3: ASSPSGILKTGANVLT

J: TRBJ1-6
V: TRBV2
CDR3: ASSGGLKGQGNSPLH

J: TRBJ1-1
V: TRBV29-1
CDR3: SVEPFQGDTEAF

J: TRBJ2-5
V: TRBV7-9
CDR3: ASSSPGQGDQETQY